A selection of T cell receptor beta chains follows, all from one sample in a study of T-cell reconstitution after alpha-beta-depleted transplantation in children. TCRdb itself ran the PCR reads through MiXCR, one entry per CDR3 protein. This table holds roughly 70,000 distinct CDR3 sequences, 4.9% found once. Material: PBMCs, mostly from graft donor cells, obtained 180 days after TCRalphabeta/CD19-depleted stem cell transplant. The receptors were sampled from a boy under two years old who had a stem cell transplant for acute myeloid leukemia, so the T cells may come from the graft donor. CDR3s include the opening cysteine and the closing phenylalanine or tryptophan. Fields, in order: D gene, clone size, J gene, V gene, CDR3 DNA, CDR3 protein. A D gene is named only where the DNA matches it firmly. The size entry gives once, few, many, or a class for an expanded clone.

- | many | TRBJ2-3 | TRBV28 | TGTGCCAGCAGCGCCCGGAGCACAGATACGCAGTATTTT | CASSARSTDTQYF
- | many | TRBJ2-3 | TRBV5-1 | TGCGCCAGCAGCTCGACTGTCACAGATACGCAGTATTTT | CASSSTVTDTQYF
TRBD1 | many | TRBJ1-1 | TRBV10-3 | TGTGCCATCAGTACTCTCGCGACAGGGGCTTCCACTGAAGCTTTCTTT | CAISTLATGASTEAFF
- | many | TRBJ1-2 | TRBV6-1 | TGTGCCAGCAGTCCCGACAGGCGTGTCCGTGGCTATGGCTACACCTTC | CASSPDRRVRGYGYTF
TRBD1 | many | TRBJ2-6 | TRBV5-1 | TGCGCCAGTCGACAGGGGGCAACCTCTGGGGCCAACGTCCTGACTTTC | CASRQGATSGANVLTF
TRBD2 | many | TRBJ2-3 | TRBV10-3 | TGTGCCATCAGCGGCCTAGCGGGTGATACGCAGTATTTT | CAISGLAGDTQYF
TRBD1 | many | TRBJ2-7 | TRBV7-9 | TGTGCCAGCAGCTTAGTCGGGACAGCGTCCTACGAGCAGTACTTC | CASSLVGTASYEQYF
- | many | TRBJ1-1 | TRBV12-3/TRBV12-4 | TGTGCCAGCAGTTTTCTCGCTGAAGCTTTCTTT | CASSFLAEAFF
- | many | TRBJ2-3 | TRBV20-1 | TGCAGTGCTAGCCACCAGGATTTTCTCGCAGATACGCAGTATTTT | CSASHQDFLADTQYF
TRBD1 | many | TRBJ2-7 | TRBV12-3/TRBV12-4 | TGTGCCAGCAGTTTCGACAGGGTTGTGGGCGAGCAGTACTTC | CASSFDRVVGEQYF
TRBD1 | many | TRBJ2-2 | TRBV18 | TGTGCCAGCTCCGCGACAGGGGTGAACACCGGGGAGCTGTTTTTT | CASSATGVNTGELFF
- | many | TRBJ2-3 | TRBV28 | TGTGCCAGCAGCGCAACAGGGTGGAACCTCACAGATACGCAGTATTTT | CASSATGWNLTDTQYF
- | many | TRBJ2-5 | TRBV12-3/TRBV12-4 | TGTGCCAGCAGTTTTGACATCGAAGAGACCCAGTACTTC | CASSFDIEETQYF
- | many | TRBJ2-3 | TRBV12-3/TRBV12-4 | TGTGCCAGCAGTCCGGGGCCGGGACTCCGCACAGATACGCAGTATTTT | CASSPGPGLRTDTQYF
TRBD2 | many | TRBJ2-5 | TRBV7-2 | TGTGCCAGCACGGGAGGGCAGACCCAGTACTTC | CASTGGQTQYF
- | many | TRBJ2-3 | TRBV24-1 | TGTGCCACCAGTGACCGGGACATCACAGATACGCAGTATTTT | CATSDRDITDTQYF
- | many | TRBJ2-3 | TRBV7-9 | TGTGCCAGCAGCTTACGGCGCCCTGCCGGGCGGGGTGGAGATACGCAGTATTTT | CASSLRRPAGRGGDTQYF
- | many | TRBJ1-6 | TRBV9 | TGTGCCAGCAGCGCCCGTGAGAGTTATAATTCACCCCTCCACTTT | CASSARESYNSPLHF
TRBD1 | many | TRBJ2-1 | TRBV27 | TGTGCCAGCAGTTTTACAGGGGGCGATGAGCAGTTCTTC | CASSFTGGDEQFF
- | many | TRBJ1-5 | TRBV7-8 | TGTGCCAGCAGCCCCGGGCGCTTACCTCAGCCCCAGCATTTT | CASSPGRLPQPQHF
- | many | TRBJ1-2 | TRBV3-1 | TGTGCCAGTAGGACCGATAACTATGGCTACACCTTC | CASRTDNYGYTF
TRBD1 | many | TRBJ1-5 | TRBV20-1 | TGCAGTGCTGGGACAGGGAGCGGTCAGCCCCAGCATTTT | CSAGTGSGQPQHF
- | many | TRBJ1-5 | TRBV12-3/TRBV12-4 | TGTGCCAGCAGTTTCCGACAGGTACGAGAGCCCCAGCATTTT | CASSFRQVREPQHF
TRBD2 | many | TRBJ2-1 | TRBV6-5 | TGTGCCAGCAGTTCCTTTTGGACTAGCGGGGGGGCGGGGAATGAGCAGTTCTTC | CASSSFWTSGGAGNEQFF
- | many | TRBJ2-2 | TRBV11-3 | TGTGCCAGCAGCTTAGCCCCTATTACCGGGGAGCTGTTTTTT | CASSLAPITGELFF
- | many | TRBJ1-6 | TRBV29-1 | TGCAGCCAGAAGCCCCTCCACTTT | CSQKPLHF
- | many | TRBJ2-2 | TRBV7-9 | TGTGCCAGCAGCTTTGGATGGACGCGACATTCCGGGGAGCTGTTTTTT | CASSFGWTRHSGELFF
- | many | TRBJ2-1 | TRBV12-3/TRBV12-4 | TGTGCCAGCAGTCCTGCTCTTGCCGATGATTACAATGAGCAGTTCTTC | CASSPALADDYNEQFF
- | many | TRBJ1-1 | TRBV13 | TGTGCCAGCAGCTCCTGGACAGCCTTGGACACTGAAGCTTTCTTT | CASSSWTALDTEAFF
- | many | TRBJ1-2 | TRBV11-2 | TGTGCCAGCAGCTTATATCCCACCGACGGAAAATTCTATGGCTACACCTTC | CASSLYPTDGKFYGYTF
- | many | TRBJ2-7 | TRBV7-9 | TGTGCCAGCAGCTACGCCCTAAAGTCCTACGAGCAGTACTTC | CASSYALKSYEQYF
TRBD1 | many | TRBJ1-1 | TRBV4-3 | TGCGCCAGCAGCTTCGACAGGGCCCGAAGGAACACTGAAGCTTTCTTT | CASSFDRARRNTEAFF
- | many | TRBJ2-5 | TRBV20-1 | TGCAGTGCCCTGCCGAGGGAGACCCAGTACTTC | CSALPRETQYF
- | many | TRBJ2-2 | TRBV4-3 | TGCGCCAGCAGCCAAGACTCAGGTTACACCGGGGAGCTGTTTTTT | CASSQDSGYTGELFF
TRBD2 | many | TRBJ2-1 | TRBV2 | TGTGCCAGCAGTGTGGCGGGGGGACTCTACAATGAGCAGTTCTTC | CASSVAGGLYNEQFF
- | many | TRBJ2-3 | TRBV23-1 | TGCGCCAGCAGTCAATCACCCGGGGTCGAATGGACAGATACGCAGTATTTT | CASSQSPGVEWTDTQYF
- | many | TRBJ2-1 | TRBV12-3/TRBV12-4 | TGTGCCAGCAGCCGAGGGGGGGACGGGGACAATGAGCAGTTCTTC | CASSRGGDGDNEQFF
TRBD2 | many | TRBJ2-1 | TRBV24-1 | TGTGCCACCAGTGAACGCAGACTAGCGGGGGAACAGTTCTTC | CATSERRLAGEQFF
- | many | TRBJ2-2 | TRBV15 | TGTGCCACCAGCAGAGAACGGGGTGCGAACACCGGGGAGCTGTTTTTT | CATSRERGANTGELFF
TRBD1 | many | TRBJ2-1 | TRBV27 | TGTGCCAGCAGTTTAGGGACAGGGGTCTCCAATGAGCAGTTCTTC | CASSLGTGVSNEQFF
- | many | TRBJ2-7 | TRBV15 | TGTGCCACCAGCAGAGATCGGTGGCGCTGGGAGCAGTACTTC | CATSRDRWRWEQYF
- | many | TRBJ1-1 | TRBV18 | TGTGCCAGCTCCTCGTACACTGAAGCTTTCTTT | CASSSYTEAFF
- | many | TRBJ2-7 | TRBV6-5 | TGTGCCAGCAGTTACAAACCCCCTTGGTTCCGCGATATCTCCTACGAGCAGTACTTC | CASSYKPPWFRDISYEQYF
TRBD1 | many | TRBJ2-4 | TRBV20-1 | TGCAGTGCTAGCAACCGGGACAGGGTGATAGCCAAAAACATTCAGTACTTC | CSASNRDRVIAKNIQYF
- | many | TRBJ1-3 | TRBV20-1 | TGCAGTGCTAGAGCCCGGGACGCCCCCGGAGGAAACACCATATATTTT | CSARARDAPGGNTIYF
TRBD2 | many | TRBJ2-5 | TRBV24-1 | TGTGCCACCAGTGATTTTGGCGGGGGGATAATGCAAGAGACCCAGTACTTC | CATSDFGGGIMQETQYF
TRBD1 | many | TRBJ1-2 | TRBV4-1 | TGCGCCAGCGCAGGAGGGGGCTGGGGCTACACCTTC | CASAGGGWGYTF
- | many | TRBJ2-2 | TRBV2 | TGTGCCAGCAGCGGCGGGTCCGGCGGGGAGCTGTTTTTT | CASSGGSGGELFF
- | many | TRBJ2-2 | TRBV29-1 | TGCAGCGTCCTCGGGACACCAAACACCGGGGAGCTGTTTTTT | CSVLGTPNTGELFF
- | many | TRBJ2-4 | TRBV28 | TGTGCCAGCAGCCACCCCGCGGGGACCAAAAACATTCAGTACTTC | CASSHPAGTKNIQYF
- | many | TRBJ1-5 | TRBV4-2 | TGTGCCAGCAGCCAAGGCCTCAGGGAAGGTCAGCCCCAGCATTTT | CASSQGLREGQPQHF
TRBD2 | many | TRBJ2-1 | TRBV7-2 | TGTGCCAGCAGCTTACCGGCGGGACTAGCGGGGTCTACATACAATGAGCAGTTCTTC | CASSLPAGLAGSTYNEQFF
TRBD2 | many | TRBJ2-1 | TRBV13 | TGTGCCAGCAGCCTACTAGCGGGGTCGAAAGATGAGCAGTTCTTC | CASSLLAGSKDEQFF
TRBD2 | many | TRBJ2-1 | TRBV24-1 | TGTGCCACCAGTGATTTTCAGCGGGGGGGATACAATGAGCAGTTCTTC | CATSDFQRGGYNEQFF
- | many | TRBJ2-1 | TRBV20-1 | TGCAGTGCTAGAGCCCTAGCCTACAATGAGCAGTTCTTC | CSARALAYNEQFF
- | many | TRBJ2-2 | TRBV21-1 | TGTGCCAGCAGCAAAGGACAGGTGAACACCGGGGAGCTGTTTTTT | CASSKGQVNTGELFF
- | many | TRBJ1-2 | TRBV7-2 | TGTGCCAGCAGAACGAGTAGGTCTAACTATGGCTACACCTTC | CASRTSRSNYGYTF
- | many | TRBJ1-1 | TRBV14 | TGTGCCAGCAGCCACGCTTTGAACACTGAAGCTTTCTTT | CASSHALNTEAFF
- | many | TRBJ2-7 | TRBV12-3/TRBV12-4 | TGTGCCAGCAGTTTAGGGATCCTTTCCGAGCAGTACTTC | CASSLGILSEQYF
TRBD1 | many | TRBJ1-1 | TRBV6-2/TRBV6-3 | TGTGCCAGCAGTCGAGACAGGGCGAACACTGAAGCTTTCTTT | CASSRDRANTEAFF